These T cell receptor beta chains were read from a single sample in a study of shared clonotypes between healthy human individuals. Method: immunoSEQ multiplex PCR; TCRdb's copy keeps in-frame clones and lacks some. The sample contains over a million clones, around 75% of which appear only once. The sample taken for sequencing was memory CD4+ T cells sorted from blood. The receptors were gathered from a man between 18 and 35 years old in good health. Each CDR3 is given without its conserved first and last residue. Fields, in order: J gene, V gene, CDR3 protein.

TRBJ1-1 TRBV14 ASSQVGGSTEAF
TRBJ2-1 TRBV10-3 AISAGVGQGTYNEQF
TRBJ2-7 TRBV5-1 ASSAGLVSYEQY
TRBJ1-1 TRBV18 ASSPDREAF
TRBJ1-6 TRBV28 ASKDRSSYNSPLH
TRBJ2-2 TRBV5-8 ASSFRAGAINTGELF
TRBJ2-3 TRBV21-1 ASSLSSGSGTDTQY
TRBJ2-2 TRBV14 ASSLRLAGMNTGELF
TRBJ1-4 TRBV9 ASSVTPTTNEKLF
TRBJ2-2 TRBV6-5 ASHDRAGELF
TRBJ1-1 TRBV29-1 SVEGDRGASEAF
TRBJ2-1 TRBV14 ASSQERVSPYNEQF
TRBJ1-2 TRBV6-1 ASRDPMRAQGYT
TRBJ1-2 TRBV7-6 ASSPTPGQGYGYT
TRBJ1-1 TRBV30 AWSRPGPNTEAF
TRBJ1-4 TRBV25-1 ASKERNEKLF
TRBJ2-1 TRBV19 ASSLQGMSSYNEQF
TRBJ1-2 TRBV6-5 ASSYSGGNVNYGYT
TRBJ1-2 TRBV18 ASSLDRGPNYGYT
TRBJ1-2 TRBV28 ASSPPATGRVS
TRBJ1-5 TRBV19 ASSMAGQYNQPQH